Reported below is one TCR beta chain. The antigen is not known. The CDR3 is 16 amino acids. CDR1 and CDR2 from the germline V gene are MNHNY and SVGAGI (reference sequence). The V and J ends lost 6 bases and 9 bases, in that order; junction bases with no gene match: 17. These data come from a study of cytomegalovirus exposure and HLA in healthy donors. Findings and limits, study-wide: Several V segments, TRBV6-2 and TRBV6-3 among them, could not be told apart and were dropped.

Both 60 Vbeta primers and 13 Jbeta primers went into the PCR. In the authors' workflow: The authors later counted around 80 million unique TCR beta chains, about 11 million of them shared. Clones were sequenced by immunoSEQ multiplex PCR, and TCRdb holds only the in-frame ones, with some missing. V, J and clone size are those of that table, while D and trimming were read from the DNA. The data contain about 98,000 clones, around 81% of them singletons. The chain combines TRBV6-6 with TRBJ2-1; TRBD2 matches at 7 bases. Sequenced input: PBMCs. The clonotype was recovered from a female donor in good health and CMV-seropositive. CDR3 region: CASRYRGETQNGEQFF. In nucleotides, the CDR3 is TGTGCCAGCAGATACCGGGGGGAGACGCAGAACGGTGAGCAGTTCTTC.